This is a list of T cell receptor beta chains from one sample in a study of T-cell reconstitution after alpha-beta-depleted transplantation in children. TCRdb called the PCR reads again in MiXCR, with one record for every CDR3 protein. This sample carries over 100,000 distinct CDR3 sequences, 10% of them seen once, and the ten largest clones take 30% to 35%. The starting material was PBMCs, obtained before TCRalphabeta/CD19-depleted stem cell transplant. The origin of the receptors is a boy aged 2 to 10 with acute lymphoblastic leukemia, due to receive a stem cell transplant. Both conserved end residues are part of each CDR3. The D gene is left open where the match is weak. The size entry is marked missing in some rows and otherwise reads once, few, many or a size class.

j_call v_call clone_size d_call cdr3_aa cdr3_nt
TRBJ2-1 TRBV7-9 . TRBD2 CASSVIAGAGVGEQFF TGTGCCAGCAGCGTAATAGCGGGAGCTGGGGTAGGTGAGCAGTTCTTC
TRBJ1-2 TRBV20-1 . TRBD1 CSALDRGGYGYTF TGCAGTGCTTTGGACAGGGGCGGCTATGGCTACACCTTC
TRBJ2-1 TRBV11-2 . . CASSLGGSDNEQFF TGTGCCAGCAGCTTAGGGGGCAGTGACAATGAGCAGTTCTTC
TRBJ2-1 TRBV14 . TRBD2 CASSQELAGAYNEQFF TGTGCCAGCAGCCAAGAACTAGCGGGAGCCTACAATGAGCAGTTCTTC
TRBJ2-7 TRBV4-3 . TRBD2 CASSQESGNYEQYF TGCGCCAGCAGCCAAGAAAGCGGGAACTACGAGCAGTACTTC
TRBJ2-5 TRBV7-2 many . CASSPGGQEGETQYF TGTGCCAGCAGCCCGGGGGGACAGGAGGGGGAGACCCAGTACTTC
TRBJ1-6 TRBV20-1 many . CSARFLGGPHSPLHF TGCAGTGCTAGATTCTTAGGGGGTCCGCATTCACCCCTCCACTTT
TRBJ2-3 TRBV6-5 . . CASSPSDHRSTDTQYF TGTGCCAGCAGTCCCTCGGACCACCGTAGCACAGATACGCAGTATTTT
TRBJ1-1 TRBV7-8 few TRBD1 CASTPPGTGHTEAFF TGTGCCAGCACCCCGCCAGGGACAGGGCACACTGAAGCTTTCTTT
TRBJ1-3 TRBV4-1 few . CASSQGPSGNTIYF TGCGCCAGCAGCCAAGGCCCCTCTGGAAACACCATATATTTT
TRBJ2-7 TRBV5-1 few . CASSQGSNEQYF TGCGCCAGCAGCCAGGGGTCAAACGAGCAGTACTTC
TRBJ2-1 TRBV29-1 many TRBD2 CSVEGTRNEQFF TGCAGCGTTGAAGGGACTAGAAATGAGCAGTTCTTC
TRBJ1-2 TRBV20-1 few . CSAWDTRTYGYTF TGCAGTGCTTGGGACACCCGGACCTATGGCTACACCTTC
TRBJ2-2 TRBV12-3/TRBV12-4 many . CASSFAGFGTGELFF TGTGCCAGCAGTTTTGCAGGGTTCGGCACCGGGGAGCTGTTTTTT
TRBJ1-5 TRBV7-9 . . CASSLEGGAQPQHF TGTGCCAGCAGCTTAGAGGGGGGGGCTCAGCCCCAGCATTTT
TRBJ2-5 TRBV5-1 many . CASSADSLKTQYF TGCGCCAGCAGCGCTGACAGCCTGAAGACCCAGTACTTC
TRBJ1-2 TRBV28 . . CASSLLPGDYGYTF TGTGCCAGCAGTTTATTGCCAGGGGACTATGGCTACACCTTC
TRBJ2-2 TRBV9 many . CATGRGDQRGTGELFF TGTGCCACGGGAAGGGGGGACCAGCGGGGTACCGGGGAGCTGTTTTTT
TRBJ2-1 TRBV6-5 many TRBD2 CASSPAGGVYEQFF TGTGCCAGCAGCCCAGCGGGAGGGGTCTATGAGCAGTTCTTC
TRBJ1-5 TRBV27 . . CASSSLGVEGNQPQHF TGTGCCAGCAGTTCCCTCGGTGTAGAGGGAAATCAGCCCCAGCATTTT
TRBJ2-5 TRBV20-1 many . CSARGDSHFEETQYF TGCAGTGCTAGAGGGGACTCTCATTTTGAGGAGACCCAGTACTTC
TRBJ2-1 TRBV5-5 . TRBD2 CASSLVAGYNNEQFF TGTGCCAGCAGCTTGGTAGCGGGTTACAACAATGAGCAGTTCTTC
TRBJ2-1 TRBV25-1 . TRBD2 CASSSIAGGPGTDEQFF TGTGCCAGCAGTTCGATAGCGGGAGGGCCAGGTACCGATGAGCAGTTCTTC
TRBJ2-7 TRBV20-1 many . CSAREAQGIHEQYF TGCAGTGCTAGAGAAGCCCAGGGTATCCACGAGCAGTACTTC
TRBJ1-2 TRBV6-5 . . CASSSHRATGYGYTF TGTGCCAGCAGTTCCCACAGGGCAACGGGCTATGGCTACACCTTC
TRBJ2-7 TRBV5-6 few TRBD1 CASSLMGGQGTYEQYF TGTGCCAGCAGCTTGATGGGGGGACAGGGTACCTACGAGCAGTACTTC
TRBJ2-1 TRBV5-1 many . CASSDPGAVLYNEQFF TGCGCCAGCAGCGACCCGGGGGCGGTCCTCTACAATGAGCAGTTCTTC